The T cell receptor (beta chain) described here comes from a study of T cell repertoires in cytomegalovirus infection. TCRdb called the reads again in MiXCR, with one record for every CDR3 protein. The data show around 900,000 distinct CDR3 sequences, roughly 30% seen once. This clonotype was seen more than once but under ten times. Antigen specificity is unknown. The sample consisted of cultured CD8+ T cells from PBMCs, taken from culture after CMV antigen stimulation. This TCR derives from a human donor in good health (CMV status not recorded). Some clones in this sample may be carry-over from other donors' samples.

The CDR3 is CASSLWTGTGDGYTF. The CDR3 region has the DNA TGTGCCAGCAGCTTATGGACGGGGACAGGAGATGGCTACACCTTC. The rearrangement joins TRBV7-8 to TRBJ1-2; 8 bases fit TRBD1. V dropped 2 bases and J dropped 6; count of bases not matched to a gene: 8. Germline assignment: CDR1 SGHVS and CDR2 FQNEAQ. The CDR3 spans 15 residues.